This T cell receptor (beta chain) was recovered during a study of T cell responses to AZD1222 COVID-19 vaccine. TCRdb keeps only in-frame clones here, not all; method: immunoSEQ multiplex PCR. The table shows approximately 130,000 clones, with roughly nine tenths occurring only once. Trimming stripped 3 bases from V and 5 bases from J, with 17 bases between. The CDR3 has 16 amino acids. CDR1 and CDR2 (germline): KGHSH, LQKENI. The sequencing used peripheral blood, collected on day 0 of AZD1222 vaccination. This sequence was found in an adult in good health. The rearrangement uses TRBV18 and TRBJ2-1; weak D call: TRBD2 (6 bases). The CDR3 region has the DNA TGTGCCAGCTCACCCCCGGGGCTAGCGCCTAACAATGAGCAGTTCTTC. This encodes CASSPPGLAPNNEQFF.